These T cell receptor delta chains were read from a single sample in a study of Vδ1+ human thymocytes. TCRdb fed the multiplex PCR reads into CATT to redo clone calling. The table includes about 55,000 delta-chain clones, approximately 15% detected once. Material for sequencing was Vdelta1+ gamma-delta thymocytes from the thymus. The receptors originated from a boy younger than two who had congenital heart surgery. CDR3s leave out the opening cysteine and the closing phenylalanine or tryptophan.

j_gene,v_gene,CDR3aa
TRDJ1,TRDV2,ACDTRFVSCRFGLPQNDTDKLI
TRDJ1,TRDV1,ALGELRGICKLI
TRDJ1,TRDV1,ALGELSFSEGYMGVKLI
TRDJ1,TRDV2,ACDPVTGVSADKLI
TRDJ1,TRDV1,ALGEPSQKYWVYTDKLI
TRDJ1,TRDV1,ALGELFLAMGDPTDKLI
TRDJ1,TRDV1,ALGELAHTANRYTDKLI
TRDJ1,TRDV1,ALGELYFDSRDNDKLI
TRDJ1,TRDV1,ALGEHRAKYTDKLI
TRDJ1,TRDV1,ALGELPRIPGGYAGLTDKLI
TRDJ1,TRDV1,ALVPFSYLGDPYTDKLI
TRDJ1,TRDV1,ALGVLTLPYTELI
TRDJ1,TRDV2,ACDTVVTVWGTNKLI
TRDJ1,TRDV1,ALGELWPYLWGMERRNTDKLI
TRDJ1,TRDV2,ACDRIGWADKLI
TRDJ1,TRDV1,ALGERRHFTGGSTTDKLI
TRDJ1,TRDV1,ALGEHGVLGDTGADKLI
TRDJ1,TRDV1,ALGEPPAFPHWGYGTDKLI
TRDJ1,TRDV1,ALGAILPTYWGMRGYTDKLI
TRDJ1,TRDV1,ALGELGHKLI
TRDJ1,TRDV1,ALGEPLFFLPNLGSTPGSPDKLI
TRDJ1,TRDV1,ALGEWGLRTGGLAFADKLI
TRDJ1,TRDV1,ALGECGSYPGDKPYTDKLI
TRDJ1,TRDV1,ALNLRSGIGSGKLI
TRDJ1,TRDV1,ALGELRPSVLGDNSVTDKLI
TRDJ1,TRDV1,ALGELVGFYVPDKLI
TRDJ1,TRDV1,ALGPPIPRRGDTRHTDKLI
TRDJ1,TRDV1,ALGDPSGLGALAAYTDKLI
TRDJ1,TRDV1,ALGGNLGLGGLQYTDKLI
TRDJ1,TRDV1,ALGELPLLLGSRGKLI
TRDJ1,TRDV1,ALGERAKRPWGIPLYTDKLI
TRDJ1,TRDV1,ALGEPPFVRGSDTDKLI
TRDJ1,TRDV1,ALGERGGHWGPPEELI
TRDJ1,TRDV1,ALGPQGIRPYTDKLI
TRDJ1,TRDV1,ALGERWDPISLGDVTDKLI
TRDJ1,TRDV2,ACEDTKYWGIRGEPDKLI
TRDJ1,TRDV1,ALGEPRPSYGSTTGGPRYTDKLI
TRDJ1,TRDV1,ALGEVDPASACTGGSTYTDKLI
TRDJ1,TRDV1,ALGEPIIPWGIRILI
TRDJ1,TRDV2,ASINSTPADKLI
TRDJ1,TRDV1,ALGELSLPTDLYWGIPPHTDKLI
TRDJ1,TRDV1,ALGEPSTTRYWGIPYTDKLI
TRDJ1,TRDV1,ALGELETGGPDKLI
TRDJ1,TRDV3,APSSYLGDTDKLI
TRDJ1,TRDV1,ALGEFGSTECLGVLI
TRDJ1,TRDV1,ALRPGIKADKLI
TRDJ3,TRDV1,ALGELSFLPCSWDTRQMF
TRDJ1,TRDV1,ALGEHPVLRVVLGDTDKLI
TRDJ1,TRDV1,ALGGSYDGGYADKLI
TRDJ1,TRDV1,ALGDPCPGGYGHTAADKLI
TRDJ2,TRDV1,ALGEPSSSLGDTPVTAQLF
TRDJ2,TRDV1,ALGEIPPVVADWGKTPLTAQLF
TRDJ1,TRDV1,ALGAPSIWGIYTDKLI